The rows below give T cell receptor beta chains drawn from one sample of a study of human T cells and chemical hapten exposure. MiXCR, run by TCRdb on the RACE reads, gives a single entry per CDR3 protein. The table has 280,000 or so distinct CDR3 sequences, 7.7% seen once; the top ten hold 1.2%. This sample comprised whole blood, obtained in connection with sensitization to the hapten diphenylcyclopropenone (DPC). Receptors were obtained from a man between 18 and 35 years old with alopecia areata. Some clones in this sample may be carry-over from other donors' samples. Each CDR3 is given with its conserved first and last residue. D genes are given only for firm matches. Clone size is shown for a subset of rows, as once, few, many or a class of expanded clone.

D gene	J gene	V gene	clone size	CDR3 DNA	CDR3 protein
TRBD1	TRBJ2-3	TRBV5-1	few	TGCGCCAGCAGCCTCCCAGACAGGGGGGACACAGATACGCAGTATTTT	CASSLPDRGDTDTQYF
.	TRBJ2-2	TRBV12-3/TRBV12-4	.	TGTGCCAGCAGTTCCGGCGGGTTCCGGGAGCTGTTTTTT	CASSSGGFRELFF
.	TRBJ2-2	TRBV9	many	TGTGCCAGCAGCGTAGGGCCTAGCACCGGGGAGCTGTTTTTT	CASSVGPSTGELFF
.	TRBJ1-6	TRBV20-1	few	TGCATATTACAGGGCAGCTCTAATTCACCCCTCCACTTT	CILQGSSNSPLHF
.	TRBJ1-1	TRBV12-5	many	TGTGCTAGTGGCTACGAAGGCACTGAAGCTTTCTTT	CASGYEGTEAFF
TRBD2	TRBJ2-7	TRBV4-1	.	TGCGCCAGCAGCCAAGCCGCTAGTCTTCTGCGGGGGGGCTCCTACGAGCAGTACTTC	CASSQAASLLRGGSYEQYF
.	TRBJ2-2	TRBV6-6	few	TGTGCCAGCAGTTACGGGCAGGGCGGGGAGCTGTTTTTT	CASSYGQGGELFF
.	TRBJ1-1	TRBV7-9	many	TGTGCCAGCAGCTTACAGGACAAGAACACTGAAGCTTTCTTT	CASSLQDKNTEAFF
.	TRBJ2-5	TRBV29-1	.	TGCAGCGTTGAAGTGCCATTATACAATGGTGCTCAAGAGACCCAGTACTTC	CSVEVPLYNGAQETQYF
TRBD1	TRBJ2-5	TRBV28	many	TGTGCCAGCAGTCTCACACGGGACAGCCGACAAGAGACCCAGTACTTC	CASSLTRDSRQETQYF
TRBD1	TRBJ1-2	TRBV4-1	.	TGCGCCAGCAGCCAAGTACCGGGACAGGAATACTATGGCTACACCTTC	CASSQVPGQEYYGYTF
.	TRBJ1-3	TRBV6-6	.	TGTGCCAGCAGTTACTCGTGGGGGATCGGAAACACCATATATTTT	CASSYSWGIGNTIYF
TRBD2	TRBJ2-2	TRBV2	.	TGTGCCAGCAGGGTTACTAGCGGTAACACCGGGGAGCTGTTTTTT	CASRVTSGNTGELFF